This entry concerns a single T cell receptor beta chain. This clonotype has at least ten counts. The clone's antigen remains unknown. No base-level quality is on record; no much larger clone is a single base apart. The CDR3 runs 14 residues from the cysteine to the phenylalanine. Of the read, only the CDR3 DNA is kept; its 42 bases are in frame from base 1. Trimmed from V: 10 bases; trimmed from J: 5 bases; junction bases lacking a gene match: 9. Per the germline V gene, ENHRY is the CDR1 and SYGVKD is the CDR2. The sample originates from a study of regulatory T cells in long-lasting Graves disease (dated by TCRdb to the early 2020s). Turning to the overall study: Patients with newly diagnosed Graves' disease had been on antithyroid drugs for under 3 months. This study used TCR sequencing and RNA sequencing of peripheral blood to compare persistent Graves' disease patients against newly diagnosed Graves' disease patients. The study took place in China and was registered as a clinical trial. A total of around 35 samples were covered by TCR sequencing, comprising about 13 persistent and approximately 20 newly diagnosed Graves' disease patients. Findings and caveats that apply to the study as a whole: More public clonotypes were shared among persistent patients (about 2,800) than among newly diagnosed patients (under 1,000). Persistent disease showed preferential use of TRBV28, TRBJ1-2 and TRBJ2-5, whereas newly diagnosed disease favored TRBV20-1 and TRBJ2-1. Lower TCR Shannon entropy and fewer highly expanded clones were observed in persistent Graves' disease patients than in newly diagnosed patients, which suggested clonal expansion. Sequencing and analysis were restricted to the TCR beta chain. The authors acknowledged the small sample size as a limitation that may reduce accuracy. The study examined only peripheral blood because the primary lesion, thyroid tissue, could not be accessed.

According to the study, the label for this sample's time point signals: newly diagnosed GD, antithyroid drugs for less than 3 months. For both TCR sequencing and RNA sequencing, RNA was extracted from PBMCs in TRIzol. The diagnosis of Graves' disease followed American Thyroid Association guidelines. Patients for the study were recruited at an endocrinology department in Xi'an, China. From each patient, 7.5 to 9.5 milliliters of peripheral blood was collected into an EDTA anticoagulant tube. Ficoll Paque Plus density gradient separation was used to isolate PBMCs, and no additional T cell sorting was done. An Agilent 2100 Bioanalyzer and agarose gel were used to check RNA quality, while a NanoDrop 2000 measured RNA concentration. The library was produced with multiplex PCR. For sequencing, an Illumina HiSeq 4000 was employed. TCR beta libraries were built with iRepertoire HTBI primers and Arm-PCR amplification of CDR3 regions. Before sequencing, the PCR products underwent gel purification. On the authors' methods: Gene usage analysis of CDR3 amino acid clonotypes used the roughly 60 TRBV and 14 to 15 TRBJ segments found across samples. COPE and FqMerger were used to merge filtered high-quality paired reads into contigs. BLAST was used to align contigs to the IMGT TRBV, TRBD and TRBJ reference genes, and CDR3 was defined following IMGT. Any clonotype with a frequency above 0.1% was classified as a highly expanded clone. Repertoire diversity was measured by Shannon entropy, and V-J evenness by the Gini coefficient. Public clonotypes were defined as clonotypes shared by more than one individual. In-frame beta chains were kept once TCRdb had trimmed the public reads at Q25 with fastp and called clones with MiXCR. Each CDR3 protein appears once, grouped with its most common genes and DNA. Clone size and V and J calls follow TCRdb, not the original study. This sample gives around 360,000 distinct CDR3 sequences in total; around 15% of them show up just once. The biggest ten clones account for 20% to 25% of the sample.

These same records also appear under a second study, on T cells in Graves' hyperthyroidism and ophthalmopathy. The second study reports: Stable Graves' hyperthyroidism was defined as the absence of progression to ophthalmopathy over 18 months of follow-up. Hyperthyroidism patients were aged 18 to 65 years and newly diagnosed, with disease duration of less than 2 months. The study excluded patients with uncontrolled infections, other autoimmune diseases, pregnancy or lactation. Clinical symptoms, serum thyroxine and TRAb, thyroid ultrasound, and orbital computed tomography formed the basis for the diagnoses. For the first round of RT-PCR on the TCR CDR3, the HTBI primer set was used together with the Qiagen OneStep RT-PCR kit. Most expanded thyroid clonotypes (frequency above 0.001) were also found in blood, which suggests that blood repertoires may mirror thyroid immune responses. A 13 V-J signature model separated ophthalmopathy from stable hyperthyroidism, with approximately 87% sensitivity and about 81% specificity in cross-validation and 80%/75% in testing. In validation, the model predicted progression to ophthalmopathy with around 71% sensitivity and approximately 74% specificity, a median of about 6.7 months before onset. A discovery cohort of about 95 patients, roughly 45 with Graves' ophthalmopathy and over 55 with stable Graves' hyperthyroidism, was used to find distinguishing TCR V-J signatures. Prospective prediction of ophthalmopathy was tested in an independent validation cohort of 18 to 20 hyperthyroidism patients and 17 patients who later progressed to ophthalmopathy. For training and testing, the 95 to 100 patients in the discovery cohort were randomly divided in a 7:3 ratio. In six Graves' hyperthyroidism patients, the study also compared T-cell repertoires from thyroid tissue with T-cell repertoires from blood. After sampling, hyperthyroidism patients received methimazole starting at 30 mg daily, and ophthalmopathy patients received high-dose intravenous methylprednisolone. The libraries were constructed in a second round of multiplex PCR and then size-selected and purified. Paired-end sequencing of the libraries was performed with 100 bp reads on an Illumina HiSeq2000. SOAPnuke was used to process the raw data, with reads discarded if the reads contained adapters or uncalled bases, had a mean Phred below 15, or lacked an exact constant-primer or identifier match. COPE v1.2.5 was used to merge high-quality paired reads, and clonotypes were defined as unique nucleotide sequences. Clonotypes were aligned to IMGT TRBV, TRBD and TRBJ reference segments using MiTCR v1.1. Only V-J combinations with frequency above 0.0001, covering 99% to 99.2% of repertoires, were analysed. A TCS score was defined as the ratio between F50 (clonal expansion) and ExV (chaos), using BLOSUM62-based TCRdist between CDR3 peptides within each V-J. Welch's t-statistics and random forest reduced 514 V-J features to 10 to 15, which were used in a naive Bayes classifier (R e1071). Sample size was not statistically predetermined, and investigators were not blinded to group allocation. The paper reports TCR Vbeta CDR3 sequencing of some 140 peripheral blood samples: fewer than 50 ophthalmopathy, 70 to 85 hyperthyroidism and some 17 progressor patients.

The chain was built from TRBV10-3 and TRBJ2-7, with 12 bases matching TRBD2. This material consisted of peripheral blood mononuclear cells (PBMCs), taken at new diagnosis, from a patient treated with antithyroid drugs. The clonotype was recovered from a woman under 30 with Graves disease. Donor details come from another sample of the same person, matched by shared clones. The nucleotides are TGTGCCACCGCTTCTAGCGGGGGGGCCCACGAGCAGTACTTC. The encoded protein is CATASSGGAHEQYF.